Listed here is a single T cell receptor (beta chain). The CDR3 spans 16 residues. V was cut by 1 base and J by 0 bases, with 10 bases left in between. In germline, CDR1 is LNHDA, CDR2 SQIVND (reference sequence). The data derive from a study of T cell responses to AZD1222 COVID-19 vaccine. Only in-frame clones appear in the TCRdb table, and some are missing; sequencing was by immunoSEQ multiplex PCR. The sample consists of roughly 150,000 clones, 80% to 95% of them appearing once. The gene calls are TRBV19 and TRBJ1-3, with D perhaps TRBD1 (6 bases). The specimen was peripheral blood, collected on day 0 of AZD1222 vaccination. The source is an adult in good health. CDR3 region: CASSIGGGVSGNTIYF. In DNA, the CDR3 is TGTGCCAGTAGTATAGGAGGGGGGGTCTCTGGAAACACCATATATTTT.